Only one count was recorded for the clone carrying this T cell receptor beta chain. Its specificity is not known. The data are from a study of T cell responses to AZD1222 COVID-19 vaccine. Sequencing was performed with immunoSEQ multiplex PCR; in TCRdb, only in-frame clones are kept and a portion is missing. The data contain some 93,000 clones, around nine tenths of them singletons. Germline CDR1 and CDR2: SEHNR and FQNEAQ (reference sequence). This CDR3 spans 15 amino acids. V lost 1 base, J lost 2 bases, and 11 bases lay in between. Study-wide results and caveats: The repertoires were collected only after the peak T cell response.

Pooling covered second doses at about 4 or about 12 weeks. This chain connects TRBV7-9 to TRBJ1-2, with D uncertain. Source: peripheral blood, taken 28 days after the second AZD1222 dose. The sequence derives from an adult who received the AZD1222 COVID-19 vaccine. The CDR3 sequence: CASSLEGPRNYGYTF. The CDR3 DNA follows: TGTGCCAGCAGCTTAGAAGGGCCGAGAAACTATGGCTACACCTTC.